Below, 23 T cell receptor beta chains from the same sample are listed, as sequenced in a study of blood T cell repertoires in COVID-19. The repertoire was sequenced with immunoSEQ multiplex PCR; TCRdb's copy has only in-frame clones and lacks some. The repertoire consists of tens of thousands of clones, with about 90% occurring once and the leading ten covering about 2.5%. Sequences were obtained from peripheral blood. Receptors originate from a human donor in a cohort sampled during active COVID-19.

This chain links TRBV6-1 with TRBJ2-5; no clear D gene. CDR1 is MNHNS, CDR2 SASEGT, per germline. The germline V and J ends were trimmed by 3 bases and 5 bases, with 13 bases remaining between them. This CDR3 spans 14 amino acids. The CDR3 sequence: CASSDHGRRETQYF. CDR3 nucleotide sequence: TGTGCCAGCAGTGACCACGGCCGGCGGGAGACCCAGTACTTC.

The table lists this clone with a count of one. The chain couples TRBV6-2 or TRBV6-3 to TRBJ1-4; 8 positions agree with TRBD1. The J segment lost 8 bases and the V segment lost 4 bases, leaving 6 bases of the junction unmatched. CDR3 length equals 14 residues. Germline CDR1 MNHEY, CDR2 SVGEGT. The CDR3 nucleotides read TGTGCCAGCAGTTCCGGGACAGGAGGCGAAAAACTGTTTTTT. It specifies CASSSGTGGEKLFF.

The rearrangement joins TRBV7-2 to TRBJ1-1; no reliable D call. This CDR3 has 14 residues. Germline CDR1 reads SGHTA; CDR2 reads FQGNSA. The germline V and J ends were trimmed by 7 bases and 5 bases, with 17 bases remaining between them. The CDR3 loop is CASNSRRAGTEAFF. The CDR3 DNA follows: TGTGCCAGCAACAGTCGAAGGGCGGGGACTGAAGCTTTCTTT.

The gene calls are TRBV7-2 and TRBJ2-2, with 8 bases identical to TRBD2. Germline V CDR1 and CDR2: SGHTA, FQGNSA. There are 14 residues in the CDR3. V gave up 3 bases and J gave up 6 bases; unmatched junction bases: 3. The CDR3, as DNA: TGTGCCAGCAGCTTCGGACTAGCTGCCGGGGAGCTGTTTTTT. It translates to CASSFGLAAGELFF.

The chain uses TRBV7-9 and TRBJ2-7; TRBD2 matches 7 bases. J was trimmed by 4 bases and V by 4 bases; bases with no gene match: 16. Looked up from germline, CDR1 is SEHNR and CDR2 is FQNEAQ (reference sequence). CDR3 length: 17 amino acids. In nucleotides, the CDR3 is TGTGCCAGCAGCTCTAAAGGGTGGGGGGGTCACGGTTACGAGCAGTACTTC. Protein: CASSSKGWGGHGYEQYF.

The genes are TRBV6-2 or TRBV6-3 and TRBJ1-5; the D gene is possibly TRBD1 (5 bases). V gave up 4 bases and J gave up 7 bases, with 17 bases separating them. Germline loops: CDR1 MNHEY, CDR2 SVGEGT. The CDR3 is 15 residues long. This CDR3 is CASSSSPLGGQPQHF. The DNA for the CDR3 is TGTGCCAGCAGTTCCAGTCCCCTCGGGGGGCAGCCCCAGCATTTT.

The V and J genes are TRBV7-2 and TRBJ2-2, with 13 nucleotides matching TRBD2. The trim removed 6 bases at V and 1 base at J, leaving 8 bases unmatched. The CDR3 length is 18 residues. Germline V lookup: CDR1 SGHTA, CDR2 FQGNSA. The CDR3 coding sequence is TGTGCCAGCAGGCCTACTAGCGGGAGGGCCTTGAACACCGGGGAGCTGTTTTTT. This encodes CASRPTSGRALNTGELFF. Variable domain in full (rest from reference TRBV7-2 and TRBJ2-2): GAGVSQSPSNKVTEKGKDVELRCDPISGHTALYWYRQSLGQGLEFLIYFQGNSAPDKSGLPSDRFSAERTGGSVSTLTIQRTQQEDSAVYLCASRPTSGRALNTGELFFGEGSRLTVL.

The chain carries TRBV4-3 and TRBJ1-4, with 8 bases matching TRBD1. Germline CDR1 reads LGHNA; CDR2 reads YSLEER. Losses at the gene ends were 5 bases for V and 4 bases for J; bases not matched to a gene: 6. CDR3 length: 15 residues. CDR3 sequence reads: CASSNGQGDNEKLFF. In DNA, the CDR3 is TGCGCCAGCAGCAATGGACAGGGTGATAATGAAAAACTGTTTTTT.

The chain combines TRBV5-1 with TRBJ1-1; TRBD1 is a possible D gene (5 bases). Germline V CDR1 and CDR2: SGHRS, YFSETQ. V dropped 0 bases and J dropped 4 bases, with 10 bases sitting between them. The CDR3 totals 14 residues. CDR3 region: CASSLAGRGTEAFF. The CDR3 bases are TGCGCCAGCAGCTTGGCGGGGAGGGGCACTGAAGCTTTCTTT.

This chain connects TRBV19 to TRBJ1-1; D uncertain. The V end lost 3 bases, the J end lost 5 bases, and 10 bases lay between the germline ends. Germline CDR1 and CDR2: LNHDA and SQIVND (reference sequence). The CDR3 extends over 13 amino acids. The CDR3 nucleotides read TGTGCCAGTAGTATGAGGAGGTTAACTGAAGCTTTCTTT. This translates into CASSMRRLTEAFF.

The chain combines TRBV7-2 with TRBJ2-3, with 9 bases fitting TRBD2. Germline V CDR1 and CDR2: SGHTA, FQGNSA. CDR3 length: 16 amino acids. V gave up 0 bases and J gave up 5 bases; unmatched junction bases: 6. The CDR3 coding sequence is TGTGCCAGCAGCTTAGCGGGCGGGGGGGCGAAAGATACGCAGTATTTT. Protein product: CASSLAGGGAKDTQYF.

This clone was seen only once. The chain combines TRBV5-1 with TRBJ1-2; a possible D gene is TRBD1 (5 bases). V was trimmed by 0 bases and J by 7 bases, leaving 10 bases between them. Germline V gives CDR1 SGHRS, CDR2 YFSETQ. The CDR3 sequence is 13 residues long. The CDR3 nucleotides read TGCGCCAGCAGCTTGGAGACAGTCACTGGCTACACCTTC. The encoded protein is CASSLETVTGYTF.

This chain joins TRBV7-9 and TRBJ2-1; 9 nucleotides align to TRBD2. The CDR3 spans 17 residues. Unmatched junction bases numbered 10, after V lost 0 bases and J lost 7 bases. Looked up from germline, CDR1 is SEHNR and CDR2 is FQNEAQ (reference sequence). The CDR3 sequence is CASSLAREGGGLNEQFF. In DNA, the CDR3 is TGTGCCAGCAGCTTAGCGCGGGAGGGCGGGGGATTGAATGAGCAGTTCTTC. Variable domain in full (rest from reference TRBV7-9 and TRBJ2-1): DTGVSQNPRHKITKRGQNVTFRCDPISEHNRLYWYRQTLGQGPEFLTYFQNEAQLEKSRLLSDRFSAERPKGSFSTLEIQRTEQGDSAMYLCASSLAREGGGLNEQFFGPGTRLTVL.

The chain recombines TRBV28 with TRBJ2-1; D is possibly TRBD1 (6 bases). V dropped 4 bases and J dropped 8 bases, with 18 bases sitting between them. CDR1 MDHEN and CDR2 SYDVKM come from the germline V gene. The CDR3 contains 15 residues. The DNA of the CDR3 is TGTGCCAGCAGTTCCCTTCTACAGGGTTCCGATGAGCAGTTCTTC. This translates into CASSSLLQGSDEQFF.

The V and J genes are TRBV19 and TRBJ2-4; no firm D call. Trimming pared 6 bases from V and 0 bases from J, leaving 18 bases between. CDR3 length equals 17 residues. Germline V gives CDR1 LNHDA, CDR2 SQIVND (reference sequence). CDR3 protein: CASRAAGASIAKNIQYF. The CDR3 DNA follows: TGTGCCAGTAGAGCCGCTGGAGCTTCAATAGCCAAAAACATTCAGTACTTC. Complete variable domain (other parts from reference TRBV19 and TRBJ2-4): DGGITQSPKYLFRKEGQNVTLSCEQNLNHDAMYWYRQDPGQGLRLIYYSQIVNDFQKGDIAEGYSVSREKKESFPLTVTSAQKNPTAFYLCASRAAGASIAKNIQYFGAGTRLSVL.

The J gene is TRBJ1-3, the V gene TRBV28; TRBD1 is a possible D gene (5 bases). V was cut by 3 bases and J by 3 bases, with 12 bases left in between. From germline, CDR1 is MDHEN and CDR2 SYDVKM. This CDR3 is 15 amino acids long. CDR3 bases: TGTGCCAGCAGTTTGAGCGGGGCGGGTGGAAACACCATATATTTT. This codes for CASSLSGAGGNTIYF.

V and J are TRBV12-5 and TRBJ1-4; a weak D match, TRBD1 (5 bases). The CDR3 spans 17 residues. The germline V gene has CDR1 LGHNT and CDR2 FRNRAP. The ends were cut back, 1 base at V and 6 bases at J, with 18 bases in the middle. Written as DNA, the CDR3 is TGTGCTAGTGGTTTGGGTCTACCGGGGGGGAGAGATGAAAAACTGTTTTTT. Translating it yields CASGLGLPGGRDEKLFF. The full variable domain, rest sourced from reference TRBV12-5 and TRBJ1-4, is DARVTQTPRHKVTEMGQEVTMRCQPILGHNTVFWYRQTMMQGLELLAYFRNRAPLDDSGMPKDRFSAEMPDATLATLKIQPSEPRDSAVYFCASGLGLPGGRDEKLFFGSGTQLSVL.

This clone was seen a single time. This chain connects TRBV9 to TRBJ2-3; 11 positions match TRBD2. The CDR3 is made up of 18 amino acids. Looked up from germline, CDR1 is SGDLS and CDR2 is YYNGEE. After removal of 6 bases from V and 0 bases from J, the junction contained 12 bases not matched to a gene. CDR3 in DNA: TGTGCCAGCAACCCGGGGGCTAGCGGGAGGATAAGCACAGATACGCAGTATTTT. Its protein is CASNPGASGRISTDTQYF. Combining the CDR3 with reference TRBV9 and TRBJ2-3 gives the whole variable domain DSGVTQTPKHLITATGQRVTLRCSPRSGDLSVYWYQQSLDQGLQFLIQYYNGEERAKGNILERFSAQQFPDLHSELNLSSLELGDSALYFCASNPGASGRISTDTQYFGPGTRLTVL.

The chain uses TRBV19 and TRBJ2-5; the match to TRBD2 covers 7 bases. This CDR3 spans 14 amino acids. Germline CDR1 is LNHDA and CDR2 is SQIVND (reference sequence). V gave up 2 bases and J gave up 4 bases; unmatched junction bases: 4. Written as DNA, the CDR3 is TGTGCCAGTAGTATAACGGGAGGCCGAGAGACCCAGTACTTC. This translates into CASSITGGRETQYF.

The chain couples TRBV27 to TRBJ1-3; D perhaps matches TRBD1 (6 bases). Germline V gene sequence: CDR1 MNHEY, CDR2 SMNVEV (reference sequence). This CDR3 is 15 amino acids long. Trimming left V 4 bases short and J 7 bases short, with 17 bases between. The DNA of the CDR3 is TGTGCCAGCAGTTGGACAGCTCGTCCCGGGAACACCATATATTTT. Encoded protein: CASSWTARPGNTIYF.

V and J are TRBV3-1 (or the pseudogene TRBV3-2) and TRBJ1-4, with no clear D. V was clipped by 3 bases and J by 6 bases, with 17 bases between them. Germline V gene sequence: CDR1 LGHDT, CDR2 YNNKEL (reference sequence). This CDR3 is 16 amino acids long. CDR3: CASSHRLYAGDEKLFF. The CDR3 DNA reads TGTGCCAGCAGCCATCGGCTTTACGCCGGGGATGAAAAACTGTTTTTT.

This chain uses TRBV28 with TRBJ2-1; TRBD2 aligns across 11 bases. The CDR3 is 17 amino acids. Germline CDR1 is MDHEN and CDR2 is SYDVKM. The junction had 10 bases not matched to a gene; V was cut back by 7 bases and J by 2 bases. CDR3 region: CASTLLAGALTYNEQFF. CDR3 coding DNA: TGTGCCAGCACCCTACTAGCGGGAGCCCTCACCTACAATGAGCAGTTCTTC.

The CDR3 DNA sequence: TGTGCCAGCAGCCCCGACAGGGAATCAGATACGCAGTATTTT. It is translated as CASSPDRESDTQYF. This chain links TRBV7-9 with TRBJ2-3; 7 bases line up with TRBD1. This CDR3 has 14 amino acids. The germline CDR1 and CDR2 sequences are SEHNR and FQNEAQ (reference sequence). V trimming: 5 bases; J trimming: 4 bases; junction bases outside the gene matches: 6.